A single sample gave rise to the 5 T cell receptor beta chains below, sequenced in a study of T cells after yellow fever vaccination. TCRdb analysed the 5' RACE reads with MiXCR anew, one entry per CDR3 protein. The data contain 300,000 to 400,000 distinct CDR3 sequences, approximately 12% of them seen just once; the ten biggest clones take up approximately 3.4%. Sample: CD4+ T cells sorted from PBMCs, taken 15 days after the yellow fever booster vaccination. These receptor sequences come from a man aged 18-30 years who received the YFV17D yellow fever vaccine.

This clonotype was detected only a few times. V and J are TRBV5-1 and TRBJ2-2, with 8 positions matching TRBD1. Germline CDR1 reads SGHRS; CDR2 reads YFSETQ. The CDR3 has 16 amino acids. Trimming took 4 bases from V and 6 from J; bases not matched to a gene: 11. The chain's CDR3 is CASSPPGQGAAGELFF. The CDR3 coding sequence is TGCGCCAGCAGCCCTCCGGGGCAGGGGGCTGCCGGGGAGCTGTTTTTT.

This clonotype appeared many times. The CDR3 DNA is TGTGCCAGCAGCGCCGGTCCCGGGGCCAACGTCCTGACTTTC. The encoded protein is CASSAGPGANVLTF. The rearrangement links TRBV5-4 to TRBJ2-6; no definite D call. Trimming left V 4 bases short and J 4 bases short, with 9 bases between. The CDR3 length is 14 residues. Germline assignment: CDR1 SGHNT and CDR2 YYREEE (reference sequence).

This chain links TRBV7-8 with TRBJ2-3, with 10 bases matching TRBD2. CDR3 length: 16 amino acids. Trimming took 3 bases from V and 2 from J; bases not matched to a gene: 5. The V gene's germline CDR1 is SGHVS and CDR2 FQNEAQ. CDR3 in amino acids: CASSFELAGYTDTQYF. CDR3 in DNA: TGTGCCAGCAGCTTCGAACTAGCGGGGTACACAGATACGCAGTATTTT.

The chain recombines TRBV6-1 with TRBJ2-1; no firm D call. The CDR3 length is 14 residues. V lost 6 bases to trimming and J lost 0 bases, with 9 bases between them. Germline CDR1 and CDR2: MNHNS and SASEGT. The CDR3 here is CASRSSNSYNEQFF. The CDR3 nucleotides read TGTGCCAGCAGAAGCAGCAACTCCTACAATGAGCAGTTCTTC.

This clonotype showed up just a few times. CDR3 coding DNA: TGTGCCAGCAGCTTTTGGGCAGGGGGAAACTTCTTCAATGAGCAGTTCTTC. This gives the protein CASSFWAGGNFFNEQFF. The V gene is TRBV7-9, the J gene TRBJ2-1; 7 bases align to TRBD1. V shed 3 bases, J shed 6 bases, and the junction held 14 bases outside the gene matches. The CDR3 has 17 amino acids. Germline loops: CDR1 SEHNR, CDR2 FQNEAQ (reference sequence).